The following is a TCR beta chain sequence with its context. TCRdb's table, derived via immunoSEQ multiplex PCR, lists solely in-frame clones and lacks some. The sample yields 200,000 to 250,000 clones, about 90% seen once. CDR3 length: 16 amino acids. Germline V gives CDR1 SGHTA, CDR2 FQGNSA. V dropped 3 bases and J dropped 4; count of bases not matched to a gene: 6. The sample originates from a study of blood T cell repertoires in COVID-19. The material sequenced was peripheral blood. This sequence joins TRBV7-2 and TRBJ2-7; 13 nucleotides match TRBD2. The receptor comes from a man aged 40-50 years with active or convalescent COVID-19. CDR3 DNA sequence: TGTGCCAGCAGCTTTAGATCGACTAGCGGGAGGTACGAGCAGTACTTC. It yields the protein CASSFRSTSGRYEQYF.